Presented here are 26 T cell receptor beta chains from one specimen sequenced in a study of blood T cell repertoires in COVID-19. This table comes from immunoSEQ multiplex PCR, and its TCRdb copy is limited to in-frame clones, with some not included. The sample contains about 220,000 clones, approximately 80% of which appear only once. The specimen sequenced was PBMCs or T cells enriched from blood (not recorded which). The receptors here all came from a woman aged 60-75 years who had recovered from COVID-19.

The gene calls are TRBV7-6 and TRBJ1-1; tentatively, D is TRBD1 (5 bases). The CDR3 contains 14 residues. V lost 5 bases and J 1 base, leaving 11 bases between the germline ends. Germline CDR1 SGHVS, CDR2 FNYEAQ. The CDR3 here is CASSLRGPNTEAFF. The CDR3 nucleotides read TGTGCCAGCAGCCTGCGGGGCCCGAACACTGAAGCTTTCTTT.

The chain uses TRBV12-3 or TRBV12-4 and TRBJ1-1; D remains ambiguous. This CDR3 region has 12 residues. The V end was cut by 3 bases, the J end by 0 bases, with 2 bases between. The CDR3 loop reads CASSFMNTEAFF. CDR3 coding DNA: TGTGCCAGCAGTTTTATGAACACTGAAGCTTTCTTT.

This sequence joins TRBV6-5 and TRBJ2-5; D perhaps matches TRBD2 (5 bases). The CDR3 consists of 13 residues. Per germline, CDR1 MNHEY and CDR2 SVGAGI. The ends were cut back, 7 bases at V and 4 bases at J, with 13 bases in the middle. The DNA for the CDR3 is TGTGCCAGCACCGGGCGGGCGTCAGAGACCCAGTACTTC. It translates to CASTGRASETQYF.

The chain has TRBV9 and TRBJ2-3, with D possibly being TRBD2 (6 bases). Looked up from germline, CDR1 is SGDLS and CDR2 is YYNGEE. This CDR3 has 15 residues. V was clipped by 4 bases and J by 0 bases, with 12 bases between them. Written as DNA, the CDR3 is TGTGCCAGCAGCACCCGGGGGACTAGCACAGATACGCAGTATTTT. Amino acids: CASSTRGTSTDTQYF.

The chain carries TRBV9 and TRBJ2-6; 10 bases match TRBD2. V gave up 4 bases and J gave up 1 base; unmatched junction bases: 8. Germline V gene lookup returns CDR1 SGDLS and CDR2 YYNGEE. The CDR3 runs to 18 residues. CDR3 in DNA: TGTGCCAGCAGCTCTCAGCGGGAGGGCCTGTCTGGGGCCAACGTCCTGACTTTC. Its protein is CASSSQREGLSGANVLTF.

The J gene is TRBJ1-3, the V gene TRBV2, with 10 bases lining up with TRBD1. There are 16 residues in the CDR3. The junction had 8 bases not matched to a gene; V was cut back by 1 base and J by 8 bases. Germline V gene sequence: CDR1 SNHLY, CDR2 FYNNEI. CDR3 protein: CASSEGSRDRGDTIYF. CDR3 DNA: TGTGCCAGCAGTGAAGGTAGCCGGGACAGGGGAGACACCATATATTTT.

The genes are TRBV7-6 and TRBJ1-1; tentatively, D is TRBD1 (5 bases). The CDR3 totals 14 residues. V lost 6 bases to trimming and J lost 1 base, with 12 bases between them. The germline CDR1 and CDR2 sequences are SGHVS and FNYEAQ. CDR3: CASSQGQENTEAFF. CDR3 sequence (DNA): TGTGCCAGCAGTCAGGGTCAGGAGAACACTGAAGCTTTCTTT.

V is TRBV5-6 and J is TRBJ1-4, with unresolved D. Germline assignment: CDR1 SGHDT and CDR2 YYEEEE. The V and J ends lost 4 bases and 7 bases respectively, with 14 bases between them. The CDR3 runs to 14 residues. CDR3 residues: CASSAGGWGEKLFF. The CDR3 DNA follows: TGTGCCAGCAGCGCGGGTGGTTGGGGTGAAAAACTGTTTTTT.

V and J are TRBV12-3 or TRBV12-4 and TRBJ1-1, with a possible D match to TRBD1 (5 bases). The length of the CDR3 is 13 residues. V was clipped by 5 bases and J by 5 bases, with 12 bases between them. The DNA for the CDR3 is TGTGCCAGCAGTGCGCAGGGTTGGACTGAAGCTTTCTTT. This codes for CASSAQGWTEAFF.

This chain links TRBV3-1 (or the pseudogene TRBV3-2) with TRBJ1-2; D is ambiguous. The CDR3 has 15 amino acids. Trimming pared 1 base from V and 7 bases from J, leaving 16 bases between. Germline values: CDR1 LGHDT, CDR2 YNNKEL (reference sequence). The chain's CDR3 is CASSQGVRGVRGYTF. The CDR3 DNA reads as TGTGCCAGCAGCCAAGGTGTGCGCGGGGTGCGTGGCTACACCTTC.

The V gene is TRBV14, the J gene TRBJ1-1; a possible D gene is TRBD1 (5 bases). CDR3 length: 17 amino acids. The V end lost 1 base, the J end lost 2 bases, and 17 bases lay between the germline ends. Germline V lookup: CDR1 SGHDN, CDR2 FVKESK. The CDR3, as DNA: TGTGCCAGCAGCCAAGCCCCAGGGCCCTACCTTAACACTGAAGCTTTCTTT. It is translated as CASSQAPGPYLNTEAFF.

The chain carries TRBV28 and TRBJ2-5; perhaps TRBD2 as D (7 bases). The V end was cut by 6 bases, the J end by 13 bases, with 18 bases between. The CDR3 totals 12 residues. Germline V gene sequence: CDR1 MDHEN, CDR2 SYDVKM. CDR3: CASSMGGHTPYF. CDR3 sequence (DNA): TGTGCCAGCAGCATGGGGGGGCATACTCCGTACTTC.

The chain has TRBV6-5 and TRBJ1-1; possibly TRBD1 for D (5 bases). The germline gives CDR1 MNHEY, CDR2 SVGAGI. The V and J ends lost 3 bases and 0 bases respectively, with 8 bases between them. CDR3 size: 14 residues. CDR3 sequence reads: CASSYRQMNTEAFF. The CDR3 DNA sequence: TGTGCCAGCAGTTATAGACAGATGAACACTGAAGCTTTCTTT.

The chain is built from TRBV7-2 and TRBJ2-2, with D possibly being TRBD2 (7 bases). Germline V gives CDR1 SGHTA, CDR2 FQGNSA. This CDR3 comprises 14 residues. V gave up 6 bases and J gave up 5 bases, with 13 bases separating them. CDR3 in DNA: TGTGCCAGCAGAGGGGGGGCCGTGACCGGGGAGCTGTTTTTT. This encodes CASRGGAVTGELFF.

This sequence joins TRBV7-2 and TRBJ1-1; TRBD1 aligns across 8 bases. The germline V gene has CDR1 SGHTA and CDR2 FQGNSA. V lost 1 base, J lost 6 bases, and 7 bases stayed unmatched. The CDR3 length is 15 residues. CDR3 region: CASSLVGSGGAEAFF. The CDR3 region has the DNA TGTGCCAGCAGCTTAGTAGGTTCAGGGGGCGCTGAAGCTTTCTTT.

In its sample, this clone was seen once. The chain links TRBV7-9 to TRBJ2-3; 9 bases match TRBD2. The CDR3 runs 15 residues. V gave up 2 bases and J gave up 0 bases; unmatched junction bases: 0. Germline V gives CDR1 SEHNR, CDR2 FQNEAQ (reference sequence). This CDR3 reads CASSLTSGSTDTQYF. CDR3 coding DNA: TGTGCCAGCAGCTTAACTAGCGGGAGCACAGATACGCAGTATTTT. The complete variable domain, with remaining parts taken from reference TRBV7-9 and TRBJ2-3, reads DTGVSQNPRHKITKRGQNVTFRCDPISEHNRLYWYRQTLGQGPEFLTYFQNEAQLEKSRLLSDRFSAERPKGSFSTLEIQRTEQGDSAMYLCASSLTSGSTDTQYFGPGTRLTVL.

The gene calls are TRBV5-4 and TRBJ2-7; 10 bases map to TRBD2. The CDR3 extends over 14 amino acids. V lost 0 bases to trimming and J lost 5 bases; unmatched junction nucleotides: 2. Germline assignment: CDR1 SGHNT and CDR2 YYREEE (reference sequence). This chain's CDR3 is CASSLASGSDEQYF. CDR3 coding DNA: TGTGCCAGCAGCTTGGCTAGCGGGAGTGACGAGCAGTACTTC.

The chain has TRBV6-5 and TRBJ2-5; D remains ambiguous. CDR3 length equals 11 residues. V lost 6 bases to trimming and J lost 3 bases, with 5 bases between them. Germline V CDR1 and CDR2: MNHEY, SVGAGI. CDR3 sequence reads: CASRPEETQYF. CDR3 nucleotides: TGTGCCAGCAGGCCAGAAGAGACCCAGTACTTC.

This chain links TRBV2 with TRBJ2-7; the D is unclear. Per germline, CDR1 SNHLY and CDR2 FYNNEI. The CDR3 loop spans 15 amino acids. V shed 4 bases and J shed 0 bases, with 13 bases lying between them. CDR3 in amino acids: CASSGEFKSSYEQYF. In DNA form, the CDR3 reads TGTGCCAGCAGTGGTGAATTCAAGAGCTCCTACGAGCAGTACTTC.

This clone was detected only once. J is TRBJ2-1 and V is TRBV5-6; D unclear. The CDR3 length is 16 residues. V shed 2 bases and J shed 1 base, with 13 bases lying between them. Germline CDR1 is SGHDT and CDR2 is YYEEEE. CDR3 loop: CASSFRVSVSYNEQFF. CDR3 nucleotides: TGTGCCAGCAGCTTTCGGGTTTCCGTATCCTACAATGAGCAGTTCTTC.

The chain uses TRBV6-5 and TRBJ2-7, with TRBD2 matching over 7 bases. Germline trimming cut 0 bases from V and 3 bases from J; bases unmatched to any gene: 2. The CDR3 sequence is 14 residues long. Per germline, CDR1 MNHEY and CDR2 SVGAGI. CDR3 amino acids: CASSYSRTSYEQYF. CDR3 nucleotides: TGTGCCAGCAGTTACTCGAGGACTAGCTACGAGCAGTACTTC.

This clone was counted a few times. The rearrangement links TRBV7-9 to TRBJ2-1; TRBD2 agrees at 14 bases. CDR3 length equals 17 residues. From germline, CDR1 is SEHNR and CDR2 FQNEAQ (reference sequence). V shed 4 bases, J shed 6 bases, and the junction held 8 bases outside the gene matches. CDR3 sequence (DNA): TGTGCCAGCAGCTCCCGCGGGACTAGCGGGGGCCTCAATGAGCAGTTCTTC. Translated: CASSSRGTSGGLNEQFF.

Regarding this clone: The sample holds other DNA sequences that translate to the same CDR3. V gene TRBV7-9 combines with J gene TRBJ1-1, with D uncertain. Trimming shortened V by 3 bases and J by 2 bases, and 7 bases separated the two germline ends. Germline-derived CDR1 and CDR2 are SEHNR and FQNEAQ (reference sequence). This CDR3 comprises 13 residues. Here the CDR3 reads CASSFHPNTEAFF. The CDR3 nucleotides read TGTGCCAGCAGCTTCCATCCCAACACTGAAGCTTTCTTT.

This chain uses TRBV6-5 with TRBJ1-6; possibly TRBD1 for D (6 bases). Trimming left V 10 bases short and J 4 bases short, with 14 bases between. The CDR3 is 14 residues long. The germline V gene has CDR1 MNHEY and CDR2 SVGAGI. Here the CDR3 reads CATRRGGYNSPLHF. The CDR3 region has the DNA TGTGCCACGCGAAGAGGGGGATATAATTCACCCCTCCACTTT.

The chain's CDR3 is CASSLDPGDTQYF. In DNA, the CDR3 is TGTGCCAGCAGCTTAGATCCGGGGGATACGCAGTATTTT. This chain joins TRBV11-2 and TRBJ2-3; TRBD2 is a possible D gene (5 bases). Per the germline V gene, CDR1 is SGHAT and CDR2 is FQNNGV. The germline V and J ends were trimmed by 0 bases and 6 bases, with 7 bases remaining between them. This CDR3 region has 13 residues.

The rearrangement uses TRBV19 and TRBJ1-2; TRBD1 aligns across 8 bases. The CDR3 extends over 12 amino acids. Trimming took 11 bases from V and 2 from J; bases not matched to a gene: 4. Per the germline V gene, CDR1 is LNHDA and CDR2 is SQIVND (reference sequence). Here the CDR3 DNA reads TGTGCCTCCAGACAGGGGAACTATGGCTACACCTTC. Translating gives CASRQGNYGYTF.